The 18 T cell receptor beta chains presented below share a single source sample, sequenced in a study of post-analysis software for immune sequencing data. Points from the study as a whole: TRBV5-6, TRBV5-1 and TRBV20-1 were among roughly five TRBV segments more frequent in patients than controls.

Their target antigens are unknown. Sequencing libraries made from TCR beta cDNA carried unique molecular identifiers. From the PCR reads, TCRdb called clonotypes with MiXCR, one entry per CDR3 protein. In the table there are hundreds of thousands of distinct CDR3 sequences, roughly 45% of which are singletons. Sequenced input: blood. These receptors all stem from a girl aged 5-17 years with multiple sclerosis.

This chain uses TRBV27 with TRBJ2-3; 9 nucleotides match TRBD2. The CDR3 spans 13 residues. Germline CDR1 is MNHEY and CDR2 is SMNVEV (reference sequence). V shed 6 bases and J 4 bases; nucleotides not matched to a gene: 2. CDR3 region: CASRPSGADTQYF. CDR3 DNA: TGTGCCAGCAGGCCTAGCGGGGCAGATACGCAGTATTTT.

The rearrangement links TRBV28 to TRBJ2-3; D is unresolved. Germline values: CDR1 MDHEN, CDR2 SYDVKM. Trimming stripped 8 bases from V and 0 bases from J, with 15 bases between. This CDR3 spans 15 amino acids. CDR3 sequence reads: CASGEVDDSTDTQYF. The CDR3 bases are TGTGCCAGCGGAGAGGTAGACGACAGCACAGATACGCAGTATTTT.

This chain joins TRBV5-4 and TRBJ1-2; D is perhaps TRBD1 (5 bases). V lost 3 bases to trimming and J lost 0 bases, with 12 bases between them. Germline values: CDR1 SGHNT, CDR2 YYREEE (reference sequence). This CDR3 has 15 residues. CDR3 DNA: TGTGCCAGCAGCTCGGGACGGCTATCTAACTATGGCTACACCTTC. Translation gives CASSSGRLSNYGYTF.

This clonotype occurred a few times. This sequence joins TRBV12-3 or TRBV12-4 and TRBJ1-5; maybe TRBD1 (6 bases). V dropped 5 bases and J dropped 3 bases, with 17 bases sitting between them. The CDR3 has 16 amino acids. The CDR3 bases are TGTGCCAGCAGTACCCGGACAGTAGGGAACAATCAGCCCCAGCATTTT. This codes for CASSTRTVGNNQPQHF.

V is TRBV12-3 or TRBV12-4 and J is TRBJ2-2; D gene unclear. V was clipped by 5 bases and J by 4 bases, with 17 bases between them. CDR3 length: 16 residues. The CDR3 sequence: CASSVIGLQRTGELFF. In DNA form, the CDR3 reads TGTGCCAGCAGTGTTATAGGTTTACAGCGCACCGGGGAGCTGTTTTTT.

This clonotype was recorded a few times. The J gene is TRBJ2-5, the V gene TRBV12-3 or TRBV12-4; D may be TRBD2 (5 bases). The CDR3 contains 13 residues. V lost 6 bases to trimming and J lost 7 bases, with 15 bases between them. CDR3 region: CASSSDFEGTQYF. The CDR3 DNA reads TGTGCCAGCAGCTCCGACTTCGAGGGGACCCAGTACTTC.

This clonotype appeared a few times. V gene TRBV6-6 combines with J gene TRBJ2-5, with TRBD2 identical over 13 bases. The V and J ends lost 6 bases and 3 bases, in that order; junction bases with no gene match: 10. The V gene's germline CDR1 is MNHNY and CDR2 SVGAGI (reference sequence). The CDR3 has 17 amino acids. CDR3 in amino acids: CASSPGLAGDREETQYF. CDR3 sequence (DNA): TGTGCCAGCAGCCCCGGACTAGCGGGAGATCGGGAAGAGACCCAGTACTTC.

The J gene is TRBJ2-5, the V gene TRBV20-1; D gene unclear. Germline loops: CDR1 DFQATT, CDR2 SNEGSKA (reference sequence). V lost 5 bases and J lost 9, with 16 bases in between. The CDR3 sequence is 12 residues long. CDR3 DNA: TGCAGTGCTCAACAGCACAGTCCAGCCCAGTACTTC. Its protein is CSAQQHSPAQYF.

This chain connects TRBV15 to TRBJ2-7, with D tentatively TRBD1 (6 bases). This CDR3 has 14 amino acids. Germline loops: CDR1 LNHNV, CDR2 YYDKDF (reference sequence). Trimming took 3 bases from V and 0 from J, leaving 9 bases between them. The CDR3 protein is CATSSGQSSYEQYF. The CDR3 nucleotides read TGTGCCACCAGCAGCGGACAGAGCTCCTACGAGCAGTACTTC.

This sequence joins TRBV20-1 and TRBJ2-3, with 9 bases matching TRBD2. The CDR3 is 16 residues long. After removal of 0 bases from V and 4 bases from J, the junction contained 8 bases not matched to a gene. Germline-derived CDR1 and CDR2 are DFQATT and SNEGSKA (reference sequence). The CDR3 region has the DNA TGCAGTGCTAGAGAATTTAGCGGGAGAAGTGCAGATACGCAGTATTTT. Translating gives CSAREFSGRSADTQYF.

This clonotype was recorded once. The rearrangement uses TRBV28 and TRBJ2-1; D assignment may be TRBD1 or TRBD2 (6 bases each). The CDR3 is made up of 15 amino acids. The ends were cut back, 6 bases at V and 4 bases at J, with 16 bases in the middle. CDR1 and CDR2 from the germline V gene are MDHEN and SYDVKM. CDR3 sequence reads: CASRNRGDGYNEQFF. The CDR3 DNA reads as TGTGCCAGCAGAAATAGGGGGGACGGATACAATGAGCAGTTCTTC.

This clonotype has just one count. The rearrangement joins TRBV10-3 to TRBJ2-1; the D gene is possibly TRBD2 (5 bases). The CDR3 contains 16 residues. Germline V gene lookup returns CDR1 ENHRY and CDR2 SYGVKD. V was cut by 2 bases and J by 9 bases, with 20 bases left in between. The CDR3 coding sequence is TGTGCCATCAGTGAGGTCCGGAGGCCCCCGGGGAGTGAGCAGTTCTTC. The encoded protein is CAISEVRRPPGSEQFF.

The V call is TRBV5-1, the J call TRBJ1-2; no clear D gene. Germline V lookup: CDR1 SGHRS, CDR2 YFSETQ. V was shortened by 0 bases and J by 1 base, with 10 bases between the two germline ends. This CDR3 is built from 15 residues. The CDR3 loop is CASSLGPVSNYGYTF. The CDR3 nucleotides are TGCGCCAGCAGCTTGGGGCCAGTGAGTAACTATGGCTACACCTTC. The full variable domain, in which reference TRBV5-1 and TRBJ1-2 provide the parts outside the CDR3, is KAGVTQTPRYLIKTRGQQVTLSCSPISGHRSVSWYQQTPGQGLQFLFEYFSETQRNKGNFPGRFSGRQFSNSRSEMNVSTLELGDSALYLCASSLGPVSNYGYTFGSGTRLTVV.

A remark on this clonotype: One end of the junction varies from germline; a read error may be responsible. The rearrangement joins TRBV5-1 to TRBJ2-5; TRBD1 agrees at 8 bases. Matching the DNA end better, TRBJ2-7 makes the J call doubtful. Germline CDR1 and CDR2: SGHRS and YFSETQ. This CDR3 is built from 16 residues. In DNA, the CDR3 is TGCGTCAGCAGCTATCCAAGGACAGGGTCGGGCTACGAGCAGTACTTC. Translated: CVSSYPRTGSGYEQYF.

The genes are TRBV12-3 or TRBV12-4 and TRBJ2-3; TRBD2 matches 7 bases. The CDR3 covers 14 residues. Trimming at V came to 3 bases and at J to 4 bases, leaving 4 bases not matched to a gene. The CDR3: CASSFGGKADTQYF. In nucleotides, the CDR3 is TGTGCCAGCAGTTTCGGGGGGAAAGCAGATACGCAGTATTTT.

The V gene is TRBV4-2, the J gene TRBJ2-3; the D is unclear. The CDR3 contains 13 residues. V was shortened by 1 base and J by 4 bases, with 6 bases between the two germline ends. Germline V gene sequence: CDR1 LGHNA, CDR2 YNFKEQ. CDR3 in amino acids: CASSQVSADTQYF. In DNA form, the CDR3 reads TGTGCCAGCAGCCAAGTGAGCGCAGATACGCAGTATTTT.

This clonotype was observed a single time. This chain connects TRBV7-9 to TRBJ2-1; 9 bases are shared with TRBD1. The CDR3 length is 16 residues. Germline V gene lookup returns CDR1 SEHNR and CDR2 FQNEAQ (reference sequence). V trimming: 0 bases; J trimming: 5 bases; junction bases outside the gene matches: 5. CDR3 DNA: TGTGCCAGCAGCTTAGCCGGGACAGGGTACCACAATGAGCAGTTCTTC. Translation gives CASSLAGTGYHNEQFF. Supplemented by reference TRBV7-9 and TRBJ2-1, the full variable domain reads DTGVSQNPRHKITKRGQNVTFRCDPISEHNRLYWYRQTLGQGPEFLTYFQNEAQLEKSRLLSDRFSAERPKGSFSTLEIQRTEQGDSAMYLCASSLAGTGYHNEQFFGPGTRLTVL.

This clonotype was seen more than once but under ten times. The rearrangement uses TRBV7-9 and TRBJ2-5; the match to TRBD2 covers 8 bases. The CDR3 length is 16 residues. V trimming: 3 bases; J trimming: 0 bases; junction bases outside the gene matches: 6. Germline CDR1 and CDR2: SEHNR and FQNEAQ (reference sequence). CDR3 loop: CASSFFGRGDQETQYF. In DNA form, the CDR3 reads TGTGCCAGCAGCTTCTTCGGGAGGGGGGACCAAGAGACCCAGTACTTC.